The present T cell receptor (beta chain) was sequenced within a study of T cell repertoires in cytomegalovirus infection. About this clonotype: Antigen unknown.

V was clipped by 7 bases and J by 2 bases; unmatched bases: 10. This CDR3 has 17 amino acids. TCRdb fed the reads into MiXCR, producing one record per CDR3 protein. The sample yields some 700,000 distinct CDR3 sequences, around 31% seen once. The rearrangement joins TRBV23-1 to TRBJ2-6; 8 positions match TRBD1. TRBV23-1 is annotated as an ORF whose role is uncertain. This TCR came from a human donor in good health (CMV status not recorded). Some clones in this sample may be carry-over from other donors' samples. Sequencing used cultured PBMCs, obtained from culture after CMV antigen stimulation. Here the CDR3 reads CASTLNSQGAGANVLTF. The CDR3 region has the DNA TGCGCCAGCACCCTCAATTCACAGGGGGCTGGGGCCAACGTCCTGACTTTC.